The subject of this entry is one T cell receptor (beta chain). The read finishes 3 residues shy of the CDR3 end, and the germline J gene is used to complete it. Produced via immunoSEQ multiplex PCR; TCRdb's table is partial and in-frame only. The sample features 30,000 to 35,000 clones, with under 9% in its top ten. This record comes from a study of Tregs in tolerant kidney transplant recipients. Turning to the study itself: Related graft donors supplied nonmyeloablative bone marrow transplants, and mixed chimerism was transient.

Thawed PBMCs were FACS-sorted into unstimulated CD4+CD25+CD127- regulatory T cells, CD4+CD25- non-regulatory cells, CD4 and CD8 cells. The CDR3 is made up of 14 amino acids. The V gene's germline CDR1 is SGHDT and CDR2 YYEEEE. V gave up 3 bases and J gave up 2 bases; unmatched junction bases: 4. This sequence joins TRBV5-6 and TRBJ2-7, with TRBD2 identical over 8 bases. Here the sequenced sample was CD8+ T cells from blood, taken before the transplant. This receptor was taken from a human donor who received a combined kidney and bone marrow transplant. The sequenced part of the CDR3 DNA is TGTGCCAGCAGCTCCGGGACTAGGGCCTACGAG. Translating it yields CASSSGTRAYE. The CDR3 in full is CASSSGTRAYEQYF.